Included here is one T cell receptor (beta chain) sequence, with context. Antigen unknown. This sample was included in a study of T cell responses to AZD1222 COVID-19 vaccine. Generated by immunoSEQ multiplex PCR, the TCRdb table keeps only in-frame clones and is missing some. The table shows around 140,000 clones, with about nine tenths occurring only once. General study points: Recipients of AZD1222 seropositive at baseline numbered only 5 or 6. Females made up more of the donors, who were largely white British, and clonal diversity may have come out too low.

Samples with a second dose at about 4 or about 12 weeks were pooled together. V was shortened by 5 bases and J by 4 bases, with 17 bases between the two germline ends. CDR3 length: 15 residues. Germline assignment: CDR1 ENHRY and CDR2 SYGVKD. The chain recombines TRBV10-3 with TRBJ1-1, with D perhaps matching TRBD1 (5 bases). Source: peripheral blood, taken 28 days after the second AZD1222 dose. This TCR derives from an adult who received the AZD1222 COVID-19 vaccine. This CDR3 reads CAISMAQGLSTEAFF. As DNA, the CDR3 is TGTGCCATCAGTATGGCGCAGGGACTAAGCACTGAAGCTTTCTTT.